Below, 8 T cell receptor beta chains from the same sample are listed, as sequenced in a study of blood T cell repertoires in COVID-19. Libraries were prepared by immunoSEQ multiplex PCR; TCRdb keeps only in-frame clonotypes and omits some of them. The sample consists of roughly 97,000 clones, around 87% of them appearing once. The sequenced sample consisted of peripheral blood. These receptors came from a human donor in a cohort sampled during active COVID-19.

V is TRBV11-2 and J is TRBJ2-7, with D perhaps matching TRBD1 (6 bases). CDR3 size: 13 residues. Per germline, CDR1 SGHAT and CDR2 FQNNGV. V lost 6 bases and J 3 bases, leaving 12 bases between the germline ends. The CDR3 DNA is TGTGCCAGCAGGCGTCTAGGGGGCTACGAGCAGTACTTC. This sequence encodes CASRRLGGYEQYF.

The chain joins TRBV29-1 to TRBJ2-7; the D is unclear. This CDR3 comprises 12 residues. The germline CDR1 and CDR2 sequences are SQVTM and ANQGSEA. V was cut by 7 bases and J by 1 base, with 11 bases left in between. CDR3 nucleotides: TGCAGCGCCCTGGCTTTGTCCTACGAGCAGTACTTC. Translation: CSALALSYEQYF.

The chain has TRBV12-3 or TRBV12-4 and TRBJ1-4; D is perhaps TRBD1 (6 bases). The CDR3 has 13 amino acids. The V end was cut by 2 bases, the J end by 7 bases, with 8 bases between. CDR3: CASSLRDTEKLFF. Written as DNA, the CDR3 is TGTGCCAGCAGTTTAAGGGACACTGAAAAACTGTTTTTT.

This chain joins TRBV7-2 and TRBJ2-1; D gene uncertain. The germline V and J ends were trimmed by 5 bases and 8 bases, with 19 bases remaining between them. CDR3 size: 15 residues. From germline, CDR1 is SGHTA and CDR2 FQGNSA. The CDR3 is CASSQDRRRIHEQFF. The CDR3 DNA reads TGTGCCAGCAGCCAAGATCGGCGGCGGATACATGAGCAGTTCTTC. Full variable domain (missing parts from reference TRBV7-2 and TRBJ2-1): GAGVSQSPSNKVTEKGKDVELRCDPISGHTALYWYRQSLGQGLEFLIYFQGNSAPDKSGLPSDRFSAERTGGSVSTLTIQRTQQEDSAVYLCASSQDRRRIHEQFFGPGTRLTVL.

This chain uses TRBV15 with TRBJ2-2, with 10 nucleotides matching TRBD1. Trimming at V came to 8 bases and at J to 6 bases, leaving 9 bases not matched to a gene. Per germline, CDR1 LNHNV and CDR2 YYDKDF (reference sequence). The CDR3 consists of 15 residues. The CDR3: CATQTGTGESGELFF. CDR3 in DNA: TGTGCCACCCAGACCGGGACAGGGGAATCCGGGGAGCTGTTTTTT.

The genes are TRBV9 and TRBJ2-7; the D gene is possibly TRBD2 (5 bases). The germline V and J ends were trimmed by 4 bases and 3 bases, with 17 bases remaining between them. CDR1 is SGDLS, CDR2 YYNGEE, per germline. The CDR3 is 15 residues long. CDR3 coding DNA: TGTGCCAGCAGCCCGGACGGGGATTCGTACTACGAGCAGTACTTC. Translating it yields CASSPDGDSYYEQYF.

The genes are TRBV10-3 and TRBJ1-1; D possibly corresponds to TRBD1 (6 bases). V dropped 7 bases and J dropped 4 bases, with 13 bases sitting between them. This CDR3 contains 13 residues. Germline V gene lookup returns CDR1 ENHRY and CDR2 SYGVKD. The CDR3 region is CAIKGVEGTEAFF. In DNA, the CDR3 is TGTGCCATCAAGGGGGTAGAAGGCACTGAAGCTTTCTTT.

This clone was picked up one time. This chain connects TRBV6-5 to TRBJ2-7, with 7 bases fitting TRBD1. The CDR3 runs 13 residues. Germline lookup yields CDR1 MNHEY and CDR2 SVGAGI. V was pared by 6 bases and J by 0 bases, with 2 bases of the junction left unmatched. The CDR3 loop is CASRGTASYEQYF. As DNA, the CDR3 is TGTGCCAGCAGGGGGACAGCCTCCTACGAGCAGTACTTC.